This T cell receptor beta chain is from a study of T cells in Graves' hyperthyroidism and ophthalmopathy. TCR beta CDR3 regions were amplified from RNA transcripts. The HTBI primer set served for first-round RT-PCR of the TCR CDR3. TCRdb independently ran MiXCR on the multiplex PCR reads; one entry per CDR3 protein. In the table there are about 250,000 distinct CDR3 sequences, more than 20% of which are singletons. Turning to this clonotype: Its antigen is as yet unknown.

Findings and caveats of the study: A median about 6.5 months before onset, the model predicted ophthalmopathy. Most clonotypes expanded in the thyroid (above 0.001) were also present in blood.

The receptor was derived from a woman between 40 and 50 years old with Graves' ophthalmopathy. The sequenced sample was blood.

The CDR3 DNA reads as TGCAGTGCTAGAGATTTCCTCGGGACACAAAGCTACGAGCAGTACTTC. Amino acid sequence: CSARDFLGTQSYEQYF. V usage is TRBV20-1 and J usage is TRBJ2-7, with D perhaps matching TRBD1 (6 bases). Germline V CDR1 and CDR2: DFQATT, SNEGSKA (reference sequence). This CDR3 has 16 residues. Trimming pared 0 bases from V and 3 bases from J, leaving 18 bases between.